These T cell receptor beta chains were read from a single sample in a study of blood T cell repertoires in COVID-19. This table comes from immunoSEQ multiplex PCR, and its TCRdb copy is limited to in-frame clones, with some not included. The data show 70,000 to 90,000 clones, 70% to 90% seen once. The sequenced sample was peripheral blood. All receptors derive from a woman aged 60 to 75 with acute or convalescent COVID-19. The CDR3 runs from the conserved cysteine through the conserved F or W. Size is omitted from some rows. Given values are once, few, many or a class for expanded clones.

V,length,J,size,CDR3
TRBV5-1,14,TRBJ2-5,.,CASSLTGRQETQYF
TRBV7-9,14,TRBJ2-7,.,CASSLGTEPYEQYF
TRBV24-1,16,TRBJ2-1,many,CATSGLGSGGTNEQFF
TRBV19,15,TRBJ1-5,.,CASSIAAGGSQPQHF
TRBV5-5,16,TRBJ2-5,.,CASSLAVDRYQETQYF
TRBV27,13,TRBJ1-6,once,CASSSEVGSPLHF
TRBV6-5,14,TRBJ2-6,.,CATGGRTGANVLTF
TRBV19,15,TRBJ1-1,few,CASSILRQVNTEAFF
TRBV7-7,16,TRBJ2-1,.,CASSLSGTGHPNEQFF
TRBV30,14,TRBJ2-7,.,CAWSTTGGRNEQYF
TRBV30,13,TRBJ1-5,once,CAWSASGNQPQHF
TRBV9,16,TRBJ2-1,.,CASSVGQISSYNEQFF
TRBV6-1,16,TRBJ2-3,.,CASSETLAGGPDTQYF
TRBV29-1,13,TRBJ1-2,once,CSVADRVDYGYTF
TRBV29-1,12,TRBJ1-2,.,CSVEYGSYGYTF
TRBV5-8,16,TRBJ1-2,.,CASSRYDRGYNYGYTF
TRBV7-9,14,TRBJ1-2,.,CASSRTATNYGYTF
TRBV2,12,TRBJ1-5,few,CASKDRYQPQHF
TRBV3-1/TRBV3-2,16,TRBJ1-3,.,CASSQGGRMGGNTIYF
TRBV5-1,15,TRBJ2-5,.,CASSFLAGNQETQYF
TRBV10-1,14,TRBJ2-7,.,CASSESTGSHEQYF
TRBV5-1,14,TRBJ2-7,.,CASSLVGTPYEQYF